One and the same sample provided the 7 T cell receptor beta chains below, sequenced in a study of T-cell reconstitution after alpha-beta-depleted transplantation in children. Unique molecular identifiers were incorporated into the prepared TCRbeta library. From the PCR reads, TCRdb called clonotypes with MiXCR, one entry per CDR3 protein. The profile covers 250,000 or so distinct CDR3 sequences, with 6.5% to 10% appearing a single time and 5% to 7% taken by the ten largest. Specimen: PBMCs, mostly from graft donor cells, collected 180 days after TCRalphabeta/CD19-depleted stem cell transplant. The receptors derive from a male patient between 10 and 17 years old who had a stem cell transplant for acute lymphoblastic leukemia, so the T cells may come from the graft donor.

This clonotype was observed at least ten times. The chain uses TRBV29-1 and TRBJ2-1, with 7 bases lining up with TRBD1. The CDR3 length is 14 residues. Germline V gene data show CDR1 as SQVTM and CDR2 as ANQGSEA. Trimming cost V 3 bases and J 5 bases; bases outside gene matches: 7. CDR3 DNA: TGCAGCGTTGACGCGACAGGGTCAAACAATGAGCAGTTCTTC. It is translated as CSVDATGSNNEQFF.

This clonotype was seen repeatedly, ten times or more. J is TRBJ1-1 and V is TRBV6-2 or TRBV6-3; D may be TRBD1 (5 bases). V lost 2 bases and J 0 bases, leaving 10 bases between the germline ends. The CDR3 is 15 amino acids. The germline CDR1 and CDR2 sequences are MNHEY and SVGEGT. Here the CDR3 reads CASSYEGPMNTEAFF. In DNA form, the CDR3 reads TGTGCCAGCAGTTACGAGGGACCCATGAACACTGAAGCTTTCTTT.

About this clonotype: Compared with germline, one end of the junction differs, possibly owing to a read error. The chain recombines TRBV7-7 with TRBJ2-5; D is unclear. The CDR3 length is 13 residues. The germline V gene has CDR1 SSHAT and CDR2 FNYEAQ (reference sequence). The CDR3 protein is CASSRNLLETQYF. CDR3 DNA: TGTGCTAGCAGCCGGAACCTACTAGAGACCCAGTACTTC.

In this sample, this clonotype turned up a few times. This CDR3 is CASSLGEGRNTGELFF. The DNA of the CDR3 is TGTGCCAGCAGTTTAGGAGAAGGTCGTAACACCGGGGAGCTGTTTTTT. This chain connects TRBV27 to TRBJ2-2; D unclear. The CDR3 loop spans 16 amino acids. CDR1 and CDR2 (germline): MNHEY, SMNVEV (reference sequence). V lost 2 bases and J 2 bases, leaving 12 bases between the germline ends.

Of note for this clonotype: This clone may be a read error of a much larger clone one base away. The chain uses TRBV9 and TRBJ2-1; D not certain. In germline, CDR1 is SGDLS, CDR2 YYNGEE. This CDR3 region has 13 residues. V lost 5 bases, J lost 5 bases, and 11 bases lay in between. The CDR3: CASRLVLDNEQFF. The CDR3 DNA reads as TGTGCCAGCAGGCTGGTTCTCGACAATGAGCAGTTCTTC.

This clonotype came up many times. V and J are TRBV5-5 and TRBJ2-1; a possible D gene is TRBD1 (5 bases). The CDR3 is 17 residues long. The V end was cut by 0 bases, the J end by 2 bases, with 15 bases between. Looked up from germline, CDR1 is SGHKS and CDR2 is YYEKEE (reference sequence). CDR3: CASSLGAGSITYNEQFF. The CDR3 DNA is TGTGCCAGCAGCTTGGGGGCAGGGTCTATTACCTACAATGAGCAGTTCTTC. Combining the CDR3 with reference TRBV5-5 and TRBJ2-1 gives the whole variable domain DAGVTQSPTHLIKTRGQQVTLRCSPISGHKSVSWYQQVLGQGPQFIFQYYEKEERGRGNFPDRFSARQFPNYSSELNVNALLLGDSALYLCASSLGAGSITYNEQFFGPGTRLTVL.

This clonotype has more than one count but fewer than ten. The rearrangement links TRBV5-6 to TRBJ2-3, with unresolved D. Germline CDR1 and CDR2: SGHDT and YYEEEE. This CDR3 contains 16 residues. Between the trimmed V and J ends, which lost 2 bases and 3 bases, there was a span of 16 bases. In nucleotides, the CDR3 is TGTGCCAGCAGCTTAGGAAGCACCACTCTGACAGATACGCAGTATTTT. This sequence encodes CASSLGSTTLTDTQYF.